One sample yielded the 24 T cell receptor beta chains listed below, sequenced in a study of shared clonotypes between healthy human individuals (dated by TCRdb to the early 2020s). Libraries were made using the immunoSEQ multiplex PCR assay. This is the immuneACCESS table as TCRdb keeps it, with only in-frame sequences that have V and J called. A part of the clones is gone; compared with another copy, unresolved V genes explain less than half, and the rest is unexplained. For this sample the table gives roughly 1.5 million clones, of which approximately 98% were detected only once. 0.45% of the sample is held by the ten biggest clonotypes. Sequenced input: naive CD4+ T cells sorted from blood. The sample's cell subset or site, from its label and the paper: CD45RA+ positively selected. The receptors were sampled from a man aged 25 to 40 in good health.

J is TRBJ2-1 and V is TRBV7-8; D is ambiguous. Between the trimmed V and J ends, which lost 2 bases and 8 bases, there was a span of 4 bases. CDR1 is SGHVS and CDR2 is FQNEAQ in the germline V gene. This CDR3 has 11 residues. This CDR3 is CASSLMDEQFF. For the CDR3, the DNA is TGTGCCAGCAGCTTAATGGATGAGCAGTTCTTC.

This rearrangement joins TRBV20-1 to TRBJ1-1, with a possible D match to TRBD1 (5 bases). CDR3 length equals 11 residues. Trimming shortened V by 4 bases and J by 11 bases, and 14 bases separated the two germline ends. The germline gives CDR1 DFQATT, CDR2 SNEGSKA (reference sequence). CDR3 in DNA: TGCAGTGCTATAGACAGATCAGGGGCTTTCTTT. It codes for CSAIDRSGAFF.

The chain combines TRBV18 with TRBJ2-7, with 10 bases identical to TRBD1. The CDR3 contains 16 residues. Germline loops: CDR1 KGHSH, CDR2 LQKENI. With V trimmed by 3 bases and J by 4 bases, 9 bases remained unmatched. CDR3 sequence reads: CASSPVRDRGTYEQYF. CDR3 nucleotide sequence: TGTGCCAGCTCACCGGTGCGGGACAGGGGTACTTACGAGCAGTACTTC.

The rearrangement links TRBV25-1 to TRBJ2-7; a possible D gene is TRBD1 (5 bases). The ends were cut back, 5 bases at V and 2 bases at J, with 10 bases in the middle. This CDR3 region has 13 residues. The germline CDR1 and CDR2 sequences are MGHDK and SYGVNS. The CDR3 coding sequence is TGTGCCAGCAGTCCCGACAGCGCCTACGAGCAGTACTTC. Protein product: CASSPDSAYEQYF.

This clone has a single count. CDR3 DNA sequence: TGTGCCAGTAGTACTCAGGGGGCGCATTTCACAGATACGCAGTATTTT. The encoded protein is CASSTQGAHFTDTQYF. The rearrangement links TRBV19 to TRBJ2-3, with TRBD1 identical over 8 bases. The V segment lost 4 bases and the J segment 2 bases; nucleotides outside the gene matches: 8. Germline lookup yields CDR1 LNHDA and CDR2 SQIVND (reference sequence). The CDR3 sequence is 16 residues long.

This chain links TRBV30 with TRBJ2-7; unclear D gene. The CDR3 covers 12 residues. The germline CDR1 and CDR2 sequences are GTSNPN and SVGIG (reference sequence). The V and J ends lost 1 base and 3 bases respectively, with 7 bases between them. The CDR3 nucleotides are TGTGCCTGGAGTGGATTGGACTACGAGCAGTACTTC. Translation gives CAWSGLDYEQYF.

The V and J genes are TRBV5-4 and TRBJ2-7; the match to TRBD2 covers 10 bases. V was pared by 0 bases and J by 2 bases, with 5 bases of the junction left unmatched. The CDR3 loop spans 16 amino acids. Germline assignment: CDR1 SGHNT and CDR2 YYREEE (reference sequence). The CDR3 DNA sequence: TGTGCCAGCAGCTTGGCCAGCGGGAGGGATACCTACGAGCAGTACTTC. Its translation: CASSLASGRDTYEQYF.

The V and J genes are TRBV7-2 and TRBJ1-4, with D unresolved. The V gene's germline CDR1 is SGHTA and CDR2 FQGNSA. The CDR3 contains 13 residues. The germline V and J ends were trimmed by 6 bases and 7 bases, with 12 bases remaining between them. CDR3 sequence reads: CASREEASEKLFF. The CDR3 DNA reads as TGTGCCAGCAGGGAGGAGGCCTCTGAAAAACTGTTTTTT. The full variable domain, completed using reference TRBV7-2 and TRBJ1-4, is GAGVSQSPSNKVTEKGKDVELRCDPISGHTALYWYRQSLGQGLEFLIYFQGNSAPDKSGLPSDRFSAERTGGSVSTLTIQRTQQEDSAVYLCASREEASEKLFFGSGTQLSVL.

The chain joins TRBV5-4 to TRBJ1-2; the D is unclear. Germline CDR1 SGHNT, CDR2 YYREEE (reference sequence). Between the trimmed V and J ends, which lost 1 base and 0 bases, there was a span of 10 bases. CDR3 length: 15 amino acids. CDR3 DNA sequence: TGTGCCAGCAGCTTGCAGCGAGGAACTAACTATGGCTACACCTTC. Its protein product is CASSLQRGTNYGYTF.

The CDR3 DNA is TGTGCCAGCAGTTTATGGTTAGCGGGAGGCAATGAGCAGTTCTTC. Protein sequence: CASSLWLAGGNEQFF. The chain is built from TRBV27 and TRBJ2-1, with 10 bases aligning to TRBD2. Germline V gene sequence: CDR1 MNHEY, CDR2 SMNVEV (reference sequence). This CDR3 is built from 15 residues. J lost 6 bases, V lost 1 base, and 3 bases had no gene match.

A single count supports this clone. The chain is built from TRBV18 and TRBJ2-5, with 10 bases fitting TRBD2. The CDR3 covers 15 residues. V gave up 6 bases and J gave up 5 bases; unmatched junction bases: 9. Germline values: CDR1 KGHSH, CDR2 LQKENI. The CDR3 nucleotides are TGTGCCAGCTCCCCCGGACTAGCGGTTGTGGAGACCCAGTACTTC. It yields the protein CASSPGLAVVETQYF.

V gene TRBV27 combines with J gene TRBJ1-5; D perhaps matches TRBD1 (5 bases). Looked up from germline, CDR1 is MNHEY and CDR2 is SMNVEV (reference sequence). V lost 5 bases and J 9 bases, leaving 17 bases between the germline ends. This CDR3 has 14 amino acids. CDR3: CASSLIRGTGPQHF. CDR3 sequence (DNA): TGTGCCAGCAGTCTTATCCGGGGGACTGGGCCCCAGCATTTT.

The sample holds one count of this clone. The gene calls are TRBV11-3 and TRBJ2-2; TRBD2 matches 7 bases. V lost 6 bases and J lost 5; bases outside the gene matches: 12. The germline V gene has CDR1 SGHNT and CDR2 YENEEA. CDR3 length equals 16 residues. The CDR3 DNA reads TGTGCCAGCAGTACTCCGGGCCCAGCGGGGACCGGGGAGCTGTTTTTT. It encodes CASSTPGPAGTGELFF.

The genes are TRBV27 and TRBJ1-1; no firm D call. The CDR3 has 13 amino acids. Per germline, CDR1 MNHEY and CDR2 SMNVEV (reference sequence). Trimming removed 3 bases from V and 6 bases from J, with 11 bases in between. CDR3: CASSFFRLSEAFF. CDR3 nucleotide sequence: TGTGCCAGCAGTTTTTTTAGGCTCTCTGAAGCTTTCTTT.

Points on this clone: A junction boundary mismatches the germline segment, possibly from a read error. The chain has TRBV29-1 and TRBJ2-3; the D gene is possibly TRBD1 (5 bases). The CDR3 consists of 13 residues. CDR1 and CDR2 from the germline V gene are SQVTM and ANQGSEA. CDR3 nucleotide sequence: TGCAACGTTGAGGCAGGGTCGGCAGATACGCAGTATTTT. The encoded protein is CNVEAGSADTQYF.

The chain carries TRBV9 and TRBJ2-1; D is unclear. V dropped 4 bases and J dropped 0 bases, with 14 bases sitting between them. Germline V gives CDR1 SGDLS, CDR2 YYNGEE. The CDR3 has 16 amino acids. CDR3 nucleotides: TGTGCCAGCAGCCCCCGAGCGCAAACCTCCTACAATGAGCAGTTCTTC. It translates to CASSPRAQTSYNEQFF.

This clone was picked up one time. The gene calls are TRBV5-5 and TRBJ2-5; 10 bases match TRBD2. V dropped 4 bases and J dropped 2; count of bases not matched to a gene: 14. CDR3 length equals 18 residues. Germline-derived CDR1 and CDR2 are SGHKS and YYEKEE (reference sequence). CDR3 coding DNA: TGTGCCAGCAGCACTACCTCCAAGGGACTAGCGAAGCAAGAGACCCAGTACTTC. This translates into CASSTTSKGLAKQETQYF.

The V gene is TRBV7-2, the J gene TRBJ2-7; 16 bases are a match to TRBD2. Germline CDR1 reads SGHTA; CDR2 reads FQGNSA. The CDR3 has 16 residues. Trimming took 5 bases from V and 3 from J; bases not matched to a gene: 4. The CDR3 region has the DNA TGTGCCAGCAGCCCCGGGACTAGCGGGAGGGTCTACGAGCAGTACTTC. Translating it yields CASSPGTSGRVYEQYF.

The genes are TRBV13 and TRBJ2-7; tentatively, D is TRBD1 or TRBD2 (5 bases each). CDR3 length: 14 amino acids. The V gene's germline CDR1 is PRHDT and CDR2 FYEKMQ (reference sequence). V lost 2 bases, J lost 5 bases, and 13 bases lay in between. CDR3 protein: CASSLPGPMHEQYF. CDR3 bases: TGTGCCAGCAGCTTACCGGGACCAATGCACGAGCAGTACTTC.

The V call is TRBV10-2, the J call TRBJ1-5; D unclear. Germline assignment: CDR1 WSHSY and CDR2 SAAADI. The CDR3 consists of 14 residues. The V gene lost 2 bases and the J gene lost 4 bases, with 9 bases spanning the gap. The CDR3 DNA reads as TGCGCCAGCAGTGAGAACGGGAGGAATCAGCCCCAGCATTTT. Protein product: CASSENGRNQPQHF.

Of note for this clone: Relative to the germline gene, one junction end is altered; a read error may explain this. V and J are TRBV15 and TRBJ2-1; perhaps TRBD1 as D (6 bases). Germline V CDR1 and CDR2: LNHNV, YYDKDF (reference sequence). The CDR3 is 14 amino acids. CDR3 sequence reads: CATSRPRTARGAVF. CDR3 coding DNA: TGTGCCACCAGCAGACCAAGGACAGCTCGAGGGGCGGTCTTC.

The chain joins TRBV5-1 to TRBJ2-4; D unclear. The CDR3 sequence is 14 residues long. V was cut by 3 bases and J by 2 bases, with 9 bases left in between. Germline V gene sequence: CDR1 SGHRS, CDR2 YFSETQ. Here the CDR3 DNA reads TGCGCCAGCAGCTCCCTTGGTACCAAAAACATTCAGTACTTC. Its protein is CASSSLGTKNIQYF.

Worth noting for this clone: The sample contains more than one DNA sequence encoding this CDR3. V and J are TRBV19 and TRBJ1-1; no clear D gene. This CDR3 comprises 10 residues. V was trimmed by 6 bases and J by 2 bases, leaving 1 base between them. Germline V gene sequence: CDR1 LNHDA, CDR2 SQIVND (reference sequence). The CDR3 reads CASRNTEAFF. The DNA of the CDR3 is TGTGCCAGTAGAAACACTGAAGCTTTCTTT.

The V and J genes are TRBV7-2 and TRBJ2-2; perhaps TRBD2 as D (6 bases). Germline values: CDR1 SGHTA, CDR2 FQGNSA. Trimming stripped 5 bases from V and 2 bases from J, with 21 bases between. There are 18 residues in the CDR3. The CDR3: CASSPHGGAGINTGELFF. The CDR3 DNA sequence: TGTGCCAGCAGCCCCCACGGAGGGGCAGGGATAAACACCGGGGAGCTGTTTTTT.